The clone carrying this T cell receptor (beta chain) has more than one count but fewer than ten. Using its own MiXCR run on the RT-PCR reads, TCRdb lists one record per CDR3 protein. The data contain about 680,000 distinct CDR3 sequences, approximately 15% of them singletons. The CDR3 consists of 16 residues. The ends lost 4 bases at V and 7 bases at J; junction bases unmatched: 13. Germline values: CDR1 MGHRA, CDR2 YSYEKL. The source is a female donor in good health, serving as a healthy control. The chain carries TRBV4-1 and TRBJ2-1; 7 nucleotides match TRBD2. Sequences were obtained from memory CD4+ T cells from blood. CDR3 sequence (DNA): TGCGCCAGCAGCCCCGCAGAGCTAGCGGACTCTAATGAGCAGTTCTTC. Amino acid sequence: CASSPAELADSNEQFF.